This T cell receptor beta chain was observed in a study of OX40 agonist ivuxolimab in advanced cancers. Overall study: Three patients, one with hepatocellular carcinoma and two with cutaneous melanoma, responded partially.

Trimming left V 0 bases short and J 0 bases short, with 8 bases between. This CDR3 has 15 residues. CDR1 and CDR2 from the germline V gene are SGHRS and YFSETQ. Here immunoSEQ multiplex PCR was the method, and the copy in TCRdb shows in-frame clones only, minus some. The sample records 60,000 to 75,000 clones, 91% being singletons. The sequencing here drew on CD4+ or CD8+ T cells sorted from blood, taken in a trial of the OX40 agonist ivuxolimab. This TCR derives from an adult with an advanced solid tumor such as melanoma, head and neck, liver or kidney cancer. The V and J genes are TRBV5-1 and TRBJ2-3, with D maybe TRBD1 (5 bases). CDR3: CASSLGQFSTDTQYF. The CDR3 coding sequence is TGCGCCAGCAGCTTGGGACAGTTTAGCACAGATACGCAGTATTTT.